These 31 T cell receptor beta chains came from one sample sequenced in a study of blood T cells in healthy people across ages. With a J-beta primer mix and a sample-barcoded 5' primer, a second PCR ran roughly 6 to 12 cycles. Via MiXCR, TCRdb re-called the 5' RACE reads, giving one row per CDR3 protein. The sample lists about 1.8 million distinct CDR3 sequences, approximately 50% occurring once. Sequencing was carried out using blood. Receptor source: a woman aged 40 to 49 in good health.

The V call is TRBV5-1, the J call TRBJ2-7; D is tentatively TRBD1 or TRBD2 (5 bases each). This CDR3 has 14 residues. Germline loops: CDR1 SGHRS, CDR2 YFSETQ. The V end was cut by 0 bases, the J end by 2 bases, with 9 bases between. The CDR3 protein is CASSLERTTYEQYF. The CDR3 DNA sequence: TGCGCCAGCAGCTTGGAGCGGACAACCTACGAGCAGTACTTC.

V usage is TRBV29-1 and J usage is TRBJ2-7; D is possibly TRBD1 (5 bases). V dropped 4 bases and J dropped 3 bases, with 10 bases sitting between them. Germline CDR1 and CDR2: SQVTM and ANQGSEA. This CDR3 is 12 amino acids long. This CDR3 is CSVARQGYEQYF. CDR3 bases: TGCAGCGTTGCACGGCAGGGCTACGAGCAGTACTTC.

This clonotype was found a few times. The chain combines TRBV28 with TRBJ1-2; 9 bases line up with TRBD1. The CDR3 has 15 amino acids. J gave up 4 bases and V 3 bases, and 6 bases lay outside the gene matches. The germline CDR1 and CDR2 sequences are MDHEN and SYDVKM. The CDR3: CASSLVQGAAYGYTF. As DNA, the CDR3 is TGTGCCAGCAGTTTGGTACAGGGGGCGGCCTATGGCTACACCTTC.

This rearrangement joins TRBV14 to TRBJ1-1; D not resolved. Germline CDR1 reads SGHDN; CDR2 reads FVKESK. Trimming took off 0 bases at V and 11 bases at J, with 13 bases between the two ends. The CDR3 has 13 residues. The DNA of the CDR3 is TGTGCCAGCAGCCAAGATTTTAGAGCCAGCGCTTTCTTT. Translating gives CASSQDFRASAFF.

The rearrangement links TRBV3-1 to TRBJ2-1; no definite D call. Trimming stripped 0 bases from V and 12 bases from J, with 6 bases between. Germline CDR1 and CDR2: LGHDT and YNNKEL (reference sequence). The CDR3 has 11 amino acids. CDR3: CASSQDRWQFF. The CDR3 nucleotides read TGTGCCAGCAGCCAAGACCGTTGGCAGTTCTTC.

The chain carries TRBV7-2 and TRBJ2-1; D is ambiguous. Germline-derived CDR1 and CDR2 are SGHTA and FQGNSA. The germline V and J ends were trimmed by 1 base and 8 bases, with 6 bases remaining between them. CDR3 size: 12 residues. The CDR3: CASSLVIHEQFF. The CDR3 DNA reads TGTGCCAGCAGCTTAGTCATCCATGAGCAGTTCTTC.

The chain links TRBV7-8 to TRBJ2-1, with TRBD2 as a possible D gene (6 bases). The germline V gene has CDR1 SGHVS and CDR2 FQNEAQ. The V end was cut by 6 bases, the J end by 7 bases, with 19 bases between. This CDR3 region has 15 residues. Here the CDR3 DNA reads TGTGCCAGCAGGTCCGGGACTGAGGCCTGGAATGAGCAGTTCTTC. Protein: CASRSGTEAWNEQFF.

This chain uses TRBV28 with TRBJ1-2, with a possible D match to TRBD1 (6 bases). Trimming took 3 bases from V and 4 from J, leaving 12 bases between them. This CDR3 comprises 14 residues. Germline V gene lookup returns CDR1 MDHEN and CDR2 SYDVKM. This CDR3 is CASSLSRTAYGYTF. For the CDR3, the DNA is TGTGCCAGCAGTTTGAGTCGGACAGCCTATGGCTACACCTTC.

The V call is TRBV6-2 or TRBV6-3, the J call TRBJ1-2, with D possibly TRBD1 on 5 matching bases. V was clipped by 6 bases and J by 2 bases, with 13 bases between them. The CDR3 has 14 amino acids. The V gene's germline CDR1 is MNHEY and CDR2 SVGEGT. In DNA, the CDR3 is TGTGCCAGCAGGATCACAGGAGAAAACTATGGCTACACCTTC. This gives the protein CASRITGENYGYTF.

This clonotype has ten or more counts. The chain combines TRBV7-2 with TRBJ2-3; D gene ambiguous. Germline CDR1 is SGHTA and CDR2 is FQGNSA. The V and J ends lost 3 bases and 5 bases respectively, with 6 bases between them. The CDR3 consists of 12 residues. The DNA for the CDR3 is TGTGCCAGCAGCTTTTTGCGAGATACGCAGTATTTT. Translating it yields CASSFLRDTQYF. Combining the CDR3 with reference TRBV7-2 and TRBJ2-3 gives the whole variable domain GAGVSQSPSNKVTEKGKDVELRCDPISGHTALYWYRQSLGQGLEFLIYFQGNSAPDKSGLPSDRFSAERTGGSVSTLTIQRTQQEDSAVYLCASSFLRDTQYFGPGTRLTVL.

In regard to this clonotype: Germline and junction disagree at one end, which may indicate a read error. The chain links TRBV7-9 to TRBJ2-5; 7 nucleotides agree with TRBD2. Looked up from germline, CDR1 is SEHNR and CDR2 is FQNEAQ (reference sequence). The CDR3 runs 14 residues. This CDR3 reads CASSLREIQETRYF. CDR3 DNA sequence: TGTGCCAGCAGCTTGCGGGAGATCCAAGAGACCCGGTACTTC.

The V gene is TRBV10-3, the J gene TRBJ2-5; D call uncertain. V was cut by 1 base and J by 2 bases, with 5 bases left in between. The CDR3 contains 13 residues. CDR1 ENHRY and CDR2 SYGVKD come from the germline V gene. The CDR3 DNA sequence: TGTGCCATCAGTGAGTACGGTCAAGAGACCCAGTACTTC. It is translated as CAISEYGQETQYF.

V is TRBV5-1 and J is TRBJ2-1; 12 bases agree with TRBD2. This CDR3 region has 16 residues. Germline V gene lookup returns CDR1 SGHRS and CDR2 YFSETQ. J gave up 5 bases and V 2 bases, and 5 bases lay outside the gene matches. This CDR3 is CASSFGPSGRDNEQFF. The CDR3 nucleotides are TGCGCCAGCAGCTTTGGTCCTAGCGGGAGGGACAATGAGCAGTTCTTC.

The chain has TRBV20-1 and TRBJ2-3; 13 positions match TRBD2. The germline CDR1 and CDR2 sequences are DFQATT and SNEGSKA (reference sequence). The CDR3 is 15 amino acids. V shed 5 bases, J shed 6 bases, and the junction held 8 bases outside the gene matches. The CDR3 reads CSASTSGGALDTQYF. The CDR3 nucleotides read TGCAGTGCTTCAACTAGCGGGGGGGCTCTGGATACGCAGTATTTT.

This clonotype has only a few counts. The chain uses TRBV5-5 and TRBJ2-3, with D maybe TRBD2 (6 bases). Germline CDR1 reads SGHKS; CDR2 reads YYEKEE (reference sequence). V was clipped by 4 bases and J by 3 bases, with 18 bases between them. CDR3 length: 16 residues. CDR3 amino acids: CASSRQAGRKTDTQYF. As DNA, the CDR3 is TGTGCCAGCAGCCGTCAGGCGGGGCGGAAGACAGATACGCAGTATTTT. Looking up the rest from reference TRBV5-5 and TRBJ2-3 gives the full variable domain: DAGVTQSPTHLIKTRGQQVTLRCSPISGHKSVSWYQQVLGQGPQFIFQYYEKEERGRGNFPDRFSARQFPNYSSELNVNALLLGDSALYLCASSRQAGRKTDTQYFGPGTRLTVL.

This clonotype showed up many times. The chain recombines TRBV12-3 or TRBV12-4 with TRBJ2-7; 7 bases line up with TRBD2. CDR3 length: 15 residues. Trimming took 4 bases from V and 0 from J; bases not matched to a gene: 6. CDR3 coding DNA: TGTGCCAGCAGTTCCCCCGGGGGGAGCTCCTACGAGCAGTACTTC. Translation: CASSSPGGSSYEQYF.

This chain uses TRBV4-3 with TRBJ2-1; perhaps TRBD2 as D (5 bases). Germline CDR1 LGHNA, CDR2 YSLEER. The CDR3 length is 17 residues. V was pared by 0 bases and J by 4 bases, with 16 bases between. CDR3 coding DNA: TGCGCCAGCAGCCAAGATCCGGACTCAGAACCGTACAATGAGCAGTTCTTC. Amino acids: CASSQDPDSEPYNEQFF.

This clonotype has just a few counts. This sequence joins TRBV7-3 and TRBJ2-1; TRBD1 agrees at 9 bases. V dropped 5 bases and J dropped 6; count of bases not matched to a gene: 8. This CDR3 contains 15 residues. The germline gives CDR1 SGHTA, CDR2 FQGTGA. This CDR3 reads CASSQQGAAGNEQFF. The CDR3 DNA follows: TGTGCCAGCAGCCAACAGGGGGCCGCGGGCAATGAGCAGTTCTTC.

The gene calls are TRBV5-1 and TRBJ1-1, with 9 positions matching TRBD1. Germline V gene sequence: CDR1 SGHRS, CDR2 YFSETQ. After removal of 4 bases from V and 4 bases from J, the junction contained 8 bases not matched to a gene. The length of the CDR3 is 15 residues. The CDR3 spells CASSPTGGPGTEAFF. The CDR3 nucleotides read TGCGCCAGCAGCCCGACAGGGGGACCGGGCACTGAAGCTTTCTTT.

The chain joins TRBV27 to TRBJ2-5; D might be TRBD1 or TRBD2, each matching 5 bases. Per germline, CDR1 MNHEY and CDR2 SMNVEV (reference sequence). The CDR3 is 14 residues long. The V end lost 3 bases, the J end lost 3 bases, and 11 bases lay between the germline ends. The CDR3, as DNA: TGTGCCAGCAGTTTCCGGGACGGAAAAGAGACCCAGTACTTC. Residues: CASSFRDGKETQYF.

The chain's CDR3 is CSARGGKEKLFF. The DNA of the CDR3 is TGCAGTGCTAGAGGGGGCAAGGAAAAACTGTTTTTT. The chain is built from TRBV20-1 and TRBJ1-4, with a tentative D call TRBD1 (5 bases). The CDR3 has 12 amino acids. V was clipped by 1 base and J by 8 bases, with 8 bases between them. CDR1 is DFQATT and CDR2 is SNEGSKA in the germline V gene (reference sequence).

This clonotype was counted once. The J gene is TRBJ1-4, the V gene TRBV4-3; no clear D gene. Between the trimmed V and J ends, which lost 5 bases and 4 bases, there was a span of 20 bases. This CDR3 region has 17 residues. Germline V gene lookup returns CDR1 LGHNA and CDR2 YSLEER. DNA for the CDR3: TGCGCCAGCAGCAAAACCCCCGAGGCGGGCAATAATGAAAAACTGTTTTTT. Translation gives CASSKTPEAGNNEKLFF.

There are a few counts of this clonotype. The J gene is TRBJ2-7, the V gene TRBV4-2; 7 nucleotides agree with TRBD2. The CDR3 consists of 16 residues. Per the germline V gene, CDR1 is LGHNA and CDR2 is YNFKEQ. Trimming removed 0 bases from V and 7 bases from J; junction bases left unmatched: 12. The CDR3 sequence: CASSQEDGTTYNEQYF. The DNA of the CDR3 is TGTGCCAGCAGCCAAGAGGACGGGACTACCTACAATGAGCAGTACTTC.

The J gene is TRBJ2-2, the V gene TRBV20-1; D not certain. This CDR3 has 16 amino acids. Germline CDR1 and CDR2: DFQATT and SNEGSKA (reference sequence). Trimming removed 0 bases from V and 5 bases from J, with 16 bases in between. CDR3 amino acids: CSARDVGTTGTGELFF. In DNA, the CDR3 is TGCAGTGCTAGAGATGTGGGCACTACTGGAACCGGGGAGCTGTTTTTT.

V gene TRBV7-2 combines with J gene TRBJ1-1; tentative D call: TRBD1 (5 bases). This CDR3 has 15 residues. Germline V gene sequence: CDR1 SGHTA, CDR2 FQGNSA. Trimming shortened V by 5 bases and J by 4 bases, and 17 bases separated the two germline ends. In DNA, the CDR3 is TGTGCCAGCAGCCCTACCCAGGGTGGGTCCACTGAAGCTTTCTTT. It encodes CASSPTQGGSTEAFF.

The V gene is TRBV4-2, the J gene TRBJ2-2, with a possible D match to TRBD2 (6 bases). Deletions cut 0 bases from V and 5 bases from J, with 16 bases between. Germline V gene data show CDR1 as LGHNA and CDR2 as YNFKEQ. The CDR3 consists of 17 residues. In nucleotides, the CDR3 is TGTGCCAGCAGCCAAGATAGGGGTGCGGGGAATACCGGGGAGCTGTTTTTT. Encoded protein: CASSQDRGAGNTGELFF.

The rearrangement links TRBV15 to TRBJ2-1, with TRBD2 matching over 7 bases. Germline V gene data show CDR1 as LNHNV and CDR2 as YYDKDF (reference sequence). The V gene end was trimmed by 9 bases and the J gene end by 5 bases; junction bases not matched to a gene: 7. The CDR3 is made up of 13 amino acids. CDR3 sequence reads: CATSGDADNEQFF. Written as DNA, the CDR3 is TGTGCCACAAGCGGGGACGCAGACAATGAGCAGTTCTTC.

The chain employs TRBV20-1 and TRBJ2-1; 13 bases are shared with TRBD2. The CDR3 covers 13 residues. The ends lost 5 bases at V and 11 bases at J; junction bases unmatched: 6. Germline V gene data show CDR1 as DFQATT and CDR2 as SNEGSKA (reference sequence). The CDR3 protein is CSAHGLAGDQQFF. As DNA, the CDR3 is TGCAGTGCTCATGGACTAGCGGGGGACCAGCAGTTCTTC.

V is TRBV4-2 and J is TRBJ1-2; TRBD1 aligns across 12 bases. Trimming removed 4 bases from V and 7 bases from J; junction bases left unmatched: 7. The CDR3 consists of 15 residues. Germline assignment: CDR1 LGHNA and CDR2 YNFKEQ. CDR3 in amino acids: CASSPLEGQGAGYTF. The CDR3 bases are TGTGCCAGCAGCCCTCTTGAGGGACAGGGGGCTGGCTACACCTTC.

This chain links TRBV24-1 with TRBJ1-2; the match to TRBD1 covers 8 bases. The CDR3 consists of 12 residues. Trimming removed 9 bases from V and 4 bases from J; junction bases left unmatched: 3. CDR1 and CDR2 from the germline V gene are KGHDR and SFDVKD. This CDR3 reads CATWTGSYGYTF. DNA of the CDR3: TGTGCCACCTGGACAGGGTCCTATGGCTACACCTTC.

A few counts support this clonotype. The chain combines TRBV12-3 or TRBV12-4 with TRBJ1-2; tentative D call: TRBD1 (5 bases). The CDR3 totals 13 residues. Trimming took off 6 bases at V and 5 bases at J, with 13 bases between the two ends. The CDR3 DNA is TGTGCCAGCAGCTGGGGGGGAGGGTATGGCTACACCTTC. Translating it yields CASSWGGGYGYTF.